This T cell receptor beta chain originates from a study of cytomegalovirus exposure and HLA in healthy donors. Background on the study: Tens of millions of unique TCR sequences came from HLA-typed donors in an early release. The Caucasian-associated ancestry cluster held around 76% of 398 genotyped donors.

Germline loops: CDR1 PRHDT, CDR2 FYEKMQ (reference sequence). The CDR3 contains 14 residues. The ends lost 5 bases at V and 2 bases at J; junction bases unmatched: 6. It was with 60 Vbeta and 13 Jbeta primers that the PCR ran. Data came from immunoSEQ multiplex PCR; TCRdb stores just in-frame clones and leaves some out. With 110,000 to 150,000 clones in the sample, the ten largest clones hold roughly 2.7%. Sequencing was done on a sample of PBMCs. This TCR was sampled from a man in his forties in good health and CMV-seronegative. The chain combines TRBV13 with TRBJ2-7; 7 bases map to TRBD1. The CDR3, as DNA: TGTGCCAGCAGCCCCCGGGACAGCCCCTACGAGCAGTACTTC. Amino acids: CASSPRDSPYEQYF. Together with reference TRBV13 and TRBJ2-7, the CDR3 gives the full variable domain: AAGVIQSPRHLIKEKRETATLKCYPIPRHDTVYWYQQGPGQDPQFLISFYEKMQSDKGSIPDRFSAQQFSDYHSELNMSSLELGDSALYFCASSPRDSPYEQYFGPGTRLTVT.